This T cell receptor beta chain was identified in a study of T cells in Graves' hyperthyroidism and ophthalmopathy. This CDR3 has 18 residues. Germline trimming cut 1 base from V and 4 bases from J; bases unmatched to any gene: 7. Looked up from germline, CDR1 is LGHNA and CDR2 is YSLEER. Researchers amplified the TCR beta CDR3 regions from RNA transcripts. The primer set for the first-round RT-PCR of the TCR CDR3 was HTBI. TCRdb reprocessed the multiplex PCR reads with MiXCR, giving one entry per CDR3 protein. The data show roughly 700,000 distinct CDR3 sequences, approximately 36% seen once. Sequenced: blood. J is TRBJ2-7 and V is TRBV4-3; 16 bases match TRBD2. The TCR originated in a middle-aged woman with Graves' hyperthyroidism. CDR3 nucleotides: TGCGCCAGCAGCCAAGCCTCGGGACTAGCGGGAGGGGCTTACGAGCAGTACTTC. Translation gives CASSQASGLAGGAYEQYF.